This note documents a single T cell receptor (beta chain) sequence. J gave up 8 bases and V 3 bases, and 6 bases lay outside the gene matches. This CDR3 is built from 13 residues. This record belongs to a study of blood T cell repertoires in COVID-19. In the study overall: Researchers got acute and convalescent COVID-19 samples from the United States, Italy and Spain.

The method was immunoSEQ multiplex PCR; TCRdb's version includes in-frame clones alone and lacks a portion of them. The data show about 250,000 clones, over 75% seen once. Adults between roughly 18 and 89 years of age took part from 20 to 25 US areas. Participants reported their clinical history, and cohort assignment relied on those reports. The chain joins TRBV12-3 or TRBV12-4 to TRBJ1-1, with 7 positions matching TRBD1. The specimen was PBMCs or T cells enriched from blood (not recorded which). This sequence was found in a woman in her thirties or forties who had been exposed to COVID-19. The CDR3 nucleotides are TGTGCCAGCAGTTTGGGGGTGACAGGGGAAGCTTTCTTT. Translation gives CASSLGVTGEAFF.